The rows below give T cell receptor beta chains drawn from one sample of a study of blood T cell repertoires in COVID-19. Only in-frame clones appear in the TCRdb table, and some are missing; sequencing was by immunoSEQ multiplex PCR. The sample gives 250,000 to 300,000 clones, 81% of which show up once; just under 3% is in the top ten. The sequencing input was peripheral blood. The source is a woman aged 60-75 years with active or convalescent COVID-19. Each CDR3 is given with its conserved first and last residue. A D gene is named only where the DNA matches it firmly. The size of a clone is reported for some rows only, either as once, few or many, or as a class for expanded clones.

J gene | clone size | V gene | D gene | CDR3 DNA | CDR3 protein
TRBJ2-7 | . | TRBV3-1/TRBV3-2 | . | TGTGCCAGCAGCCAAGGAGGGGCGGGGAGCTCCTACGAGCAGTACTTC | CASSQGGAGSSYEQYF
TRBJ1-5 | . | TRBV5-6 | . | TGTGCCAGCAGCTTCCTGACAGGTAGCAATCAGCCCCAGCATTTT | CASSFLTGSNQPQHF
TRBJ1-2 | . | TRBV5-1 | TRBD1 | TGCGCCAGCAGCTTTGGAGGGGGCATCTATGGCTACACCTTC | CASSFGGGIYGYTF
TRBJ1-2 | . | TRBV5-1 | . | TGCGCCAGCAGCTTGTACCCTCCTACAGTTAACTATGGCTACACCTTC | CASSLYPPTVNYGYTF
TRBJ1-5 | . | TRBV7-8 | TRBD1 | TGTGCCAGCAGCCGGACAGGGGAAGGTCAGCCCCAGCATTTT | CASSRTGEGQPQHF
TRBJ1-3 | once | TRBV9 | TRBD1 | TGTGCCAGCAGCGCCGCTGACAGGGGGTACGGAAACACCATATATTTT | CASSAADRGYGNTIYF
TRBJ1-2 | . | TRBV5-1 | TRBD1 | TGCGCCAGCAGCTACCGAACCGGACAGGACAAAGGCTACACCTTC | CASSYRTGQDKGYTF
TRBJ2-7 | . | TRBV11-2 | . | TGTGCCAGCAGCTTAGCCAGGGCGAGAGAGCAGTACTTC | CASSLARAREQYF
TRBJ2-5 | . | TRBV25-1 | . | TGTGCCAGCAGGGCCGGGGGATTGGAGACCCAGTACTTC | CASRAGGLETQYF
TRBJ2-1 | few | TRBV5-1 | . | TGCGCCAGCAGCCCGCCCAGCAATGAGCAGTTCTTC | CASSPPSNEQFF
TRBJ1-2 | once | TRBV4-3 | . | TGCGCCAGCAGCCAAGACTCCTTACCGTCGTCAGATGTGGGGCGAAACTATGGCTACACCTTC | CASSQDSLPSSDVGRNYGYTF
TRBJ2-7 | . | TRBV7-2 | . | TGTGCCAGCAGCTTACCTGGGCAGATCTACGAGCAGTACTTC | CASSLPGQIYEQYF
TRBJ1-6 | . | TRBV2 | TRBD1 | TGTGCCAGCAGGGCCCTTCGGGACAGGGTACGGAATTCACCCCTCCACTTT | CASRALRDRVRNSPLHF
TRBJ1-2 | . | TRBV7-9 | . | TGTGCCAGCAGCTTAGCCGGGACAACTGGCTACACCTTC | CASSLAGTTGYTF
TRBJ2-3 | . | TRBV7-2 | TRBD2 | TGTGCCAGCAGCCCGAAAGCGGGGGGCACAGATACGCAGTATTTT | CASSPKAGGTDTQYF
TRBJ1-4 | . | TRBV2 | . | TGTGCCAGCAGTGAAGGGATGGGGGGAAAACTGTTTTTT | CASSEGMGGKLFF